This T cell receptor beta chain was identified in a study of T cell repertoires in ileal Crohn's disease. Turning to the study itself: Median disease duration was nearly eight years; 35% smoked at surgery. Thiopurines (approximately ten) or anti-TNF agents (18) were given postoperatively to about half.

This CDR3 spans 18 amino acids. Germline V gene data show CDR1 as SGHKS and CDR2 as YYEKEE (reference sequence). Trimming took 0 bases from V and 3 from J, leaving 21 bases between them. On this clone itself: What it binds is unknown.

Study-level findings and limits: Clonality above 26.8% at surgery always came with endoscopic recurrence.

The repertoire was sequenced with immunoSEQ multiplex PCR; TCRdb's copy has only in-frame clones and lacks some. Of approximately 12,000 clones in the sample, 65% to 80% were seen once. The chain has TRBV5-5 and TRBJ1-1; D is unresolved. This receptor was identified in an adult with Crohn's disease. Sequencing was performed on ileal tissue. The CDR3 DNA reads as TGTGCCAGCAGCTTGGCTGTTTGGTTTTCCGATCGGGACACTGAAGCTTTCTTT. This gives the protein CASSLAVWFSDRDTEAFF.